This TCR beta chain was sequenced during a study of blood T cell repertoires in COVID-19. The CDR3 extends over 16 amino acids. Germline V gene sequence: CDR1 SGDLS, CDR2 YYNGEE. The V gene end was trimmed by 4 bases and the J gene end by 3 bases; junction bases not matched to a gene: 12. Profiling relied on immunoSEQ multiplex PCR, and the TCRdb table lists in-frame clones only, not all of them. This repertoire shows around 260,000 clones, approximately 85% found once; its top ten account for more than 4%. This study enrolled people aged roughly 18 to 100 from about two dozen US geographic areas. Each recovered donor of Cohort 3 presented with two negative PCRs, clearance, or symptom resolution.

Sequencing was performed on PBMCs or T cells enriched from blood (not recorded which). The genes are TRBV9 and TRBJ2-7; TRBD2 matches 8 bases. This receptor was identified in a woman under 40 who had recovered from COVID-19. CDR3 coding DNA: TGTGCCAGCAGCTCTCCCCGGGGGGGGGCTGGCTACGAGCAGTACTTC. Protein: CASSSPRGGAGYEQYF.